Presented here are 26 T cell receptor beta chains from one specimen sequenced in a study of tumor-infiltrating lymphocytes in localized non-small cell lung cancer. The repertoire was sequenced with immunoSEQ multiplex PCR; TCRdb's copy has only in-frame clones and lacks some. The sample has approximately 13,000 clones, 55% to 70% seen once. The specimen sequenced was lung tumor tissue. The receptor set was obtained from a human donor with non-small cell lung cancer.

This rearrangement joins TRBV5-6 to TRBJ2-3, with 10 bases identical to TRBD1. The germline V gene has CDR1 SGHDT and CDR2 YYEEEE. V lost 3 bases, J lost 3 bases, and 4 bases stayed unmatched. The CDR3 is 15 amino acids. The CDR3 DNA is TGTGCCAGCAGCTCCTGGACAGGGGGTACAGATACGCAGTATTTT. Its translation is CASSSWTGGTDTQYF.

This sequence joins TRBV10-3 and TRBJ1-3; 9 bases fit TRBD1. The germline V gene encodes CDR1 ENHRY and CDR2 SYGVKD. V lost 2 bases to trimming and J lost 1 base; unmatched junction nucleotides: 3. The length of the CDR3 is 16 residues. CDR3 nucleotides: TGTGCCATCAGTGAGAGGGACAGGGTGTCTGGAAACACCATATATTTT. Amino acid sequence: CAISERDRVSGNTIYF.

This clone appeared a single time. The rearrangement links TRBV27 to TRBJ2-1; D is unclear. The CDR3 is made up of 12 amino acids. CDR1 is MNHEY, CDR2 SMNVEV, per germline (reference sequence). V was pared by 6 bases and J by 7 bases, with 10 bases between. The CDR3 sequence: CASSSLGNEQFF. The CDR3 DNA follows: TGTGCCAGCAGCTCCTTAGGAAATGAGCAGTTCTTC.

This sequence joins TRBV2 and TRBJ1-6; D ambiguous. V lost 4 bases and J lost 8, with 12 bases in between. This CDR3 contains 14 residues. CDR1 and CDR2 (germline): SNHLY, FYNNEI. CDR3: CASSVAGRDSPLHF. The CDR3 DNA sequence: TGTGCCAGCAGTGTCGCGGGAAGGGATTCACCCCTCCACTTT.

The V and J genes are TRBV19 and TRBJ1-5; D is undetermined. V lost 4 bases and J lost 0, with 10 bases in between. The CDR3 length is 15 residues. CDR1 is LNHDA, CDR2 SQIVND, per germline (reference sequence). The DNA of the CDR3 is TGTGCCAGTAGTACCCCGATCTATAGCAATCAGCCCCAGCATTTT. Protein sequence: CASSTPIYSNQPQHF.

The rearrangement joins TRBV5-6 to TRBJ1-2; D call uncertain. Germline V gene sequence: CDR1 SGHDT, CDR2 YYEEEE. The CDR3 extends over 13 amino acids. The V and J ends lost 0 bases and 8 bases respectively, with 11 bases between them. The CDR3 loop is CASSLDDLGGYTF. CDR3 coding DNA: TGTGCCAGCAGCTTGGATGACCTGGGGGGCTACACCTTC. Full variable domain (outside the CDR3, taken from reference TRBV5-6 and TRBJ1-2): DAGVTQSPTHLIKTRGQQVTLRCSPKSGHDTVSWYQQALGQGPQFIFQYYEEEERQRGNFPDRFSGHQFPNYSSELNVNALLLGDSALYLCASSLDDLGGYTFGSGTRLTVV.

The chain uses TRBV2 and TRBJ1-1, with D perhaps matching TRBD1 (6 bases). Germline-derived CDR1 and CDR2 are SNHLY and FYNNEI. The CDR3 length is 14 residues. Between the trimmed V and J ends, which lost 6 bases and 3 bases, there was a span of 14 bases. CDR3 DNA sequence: TGTGCCAGCAGGACTGGACAGAGCTACACTGAAGCTTTCTTT. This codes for CASRTGQSYTEAFF.

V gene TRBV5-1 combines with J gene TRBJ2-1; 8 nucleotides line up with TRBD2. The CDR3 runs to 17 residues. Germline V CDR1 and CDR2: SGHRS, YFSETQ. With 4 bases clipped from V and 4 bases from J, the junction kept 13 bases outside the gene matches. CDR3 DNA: TGCGCCAGCAGCCATGCAACTGGCGGGGGGTCTTACAATGAGCAGTTCTTC. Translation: CASSHATGGGSYNEQFF.

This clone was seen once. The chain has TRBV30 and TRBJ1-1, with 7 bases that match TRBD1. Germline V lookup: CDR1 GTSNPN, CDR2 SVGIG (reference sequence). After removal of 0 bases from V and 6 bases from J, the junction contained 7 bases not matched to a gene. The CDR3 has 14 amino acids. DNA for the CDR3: TGTGCCTGGAGTGTCAGGGGGTTCTTGGCTGAAGCTTTCTTT. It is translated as CAWSVRGFLAEAFF.

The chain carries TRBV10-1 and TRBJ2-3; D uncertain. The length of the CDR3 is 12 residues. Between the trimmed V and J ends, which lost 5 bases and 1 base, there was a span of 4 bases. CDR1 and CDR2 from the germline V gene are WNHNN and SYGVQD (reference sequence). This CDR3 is CASSPGTDTQYF. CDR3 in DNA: TGCGCCAGCAGTCCAGGCACAGATACGCAGTATTTT.

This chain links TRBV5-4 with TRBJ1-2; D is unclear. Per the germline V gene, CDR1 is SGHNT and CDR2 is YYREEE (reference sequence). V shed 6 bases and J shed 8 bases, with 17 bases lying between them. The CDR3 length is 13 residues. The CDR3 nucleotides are TGTGCCAGCACCAAAGGTTGGGATGGGGGCTACACCTTC. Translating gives CASTKGWDGGYTF.

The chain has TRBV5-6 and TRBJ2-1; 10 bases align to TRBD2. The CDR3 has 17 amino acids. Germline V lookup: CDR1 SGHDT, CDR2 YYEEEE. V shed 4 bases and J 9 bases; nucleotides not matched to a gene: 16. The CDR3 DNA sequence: TGTGCCAGCAGCCAATGGACTAGCGGAAACACGGGGGTTGAGCAGTTCTTC. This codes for CASSQWTSGNTGVEQFF.

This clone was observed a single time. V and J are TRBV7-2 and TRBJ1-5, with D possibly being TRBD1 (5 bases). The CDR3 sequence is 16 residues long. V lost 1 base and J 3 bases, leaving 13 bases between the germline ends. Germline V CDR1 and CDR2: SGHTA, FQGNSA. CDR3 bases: TGTGCCAGCAGCTTAGTGAACCAGGGCTTCAATCAGCCCCAGCATTTT. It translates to CASSLVNQGFNQPQHF.

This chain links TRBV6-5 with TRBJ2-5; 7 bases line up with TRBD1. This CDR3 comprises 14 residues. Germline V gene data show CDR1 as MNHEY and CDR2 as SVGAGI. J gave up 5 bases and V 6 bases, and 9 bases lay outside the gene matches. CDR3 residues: CASRADRARETQYF. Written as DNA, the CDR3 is TGTGCCAGCAGAGCCGACAGGGCCAGGGAGACCCAGTACTTC.

The chain's CDR3 is CATSSRLAGGPYVNEQFF. For the CDR3, the DNA is TGTGCCACCAGCTCTAGACTAGCGGGAGGGCCGTATGTGAATGAGCAGTTCTTC. The genes are TRBV15 and TRBJ2-1, with 14 bases matching TRBD2. Germline CDR1 and CDR2: LNHNV and YYDKDF (reference sequence). The CDR3 is 18 amino acids. The trim removed 5 bases at V and 7 bases at J, leaving 13 bases unmatched.

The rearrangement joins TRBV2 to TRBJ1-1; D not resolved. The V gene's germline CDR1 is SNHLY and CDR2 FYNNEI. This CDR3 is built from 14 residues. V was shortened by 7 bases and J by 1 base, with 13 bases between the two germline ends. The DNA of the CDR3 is TGTGCCAGCACCCAAGGTGCGGGGAACACTGAAGCTTTCTTT. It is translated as CASTQGAGNTEAFF.

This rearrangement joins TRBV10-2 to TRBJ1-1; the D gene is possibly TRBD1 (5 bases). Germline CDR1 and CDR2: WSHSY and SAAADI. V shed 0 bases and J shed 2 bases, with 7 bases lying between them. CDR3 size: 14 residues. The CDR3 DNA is TGCGCCAGCAGTGAGTCCCAGGGCAACACTGAAGCTTTCTTT. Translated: CASSESQGNTEAFF.

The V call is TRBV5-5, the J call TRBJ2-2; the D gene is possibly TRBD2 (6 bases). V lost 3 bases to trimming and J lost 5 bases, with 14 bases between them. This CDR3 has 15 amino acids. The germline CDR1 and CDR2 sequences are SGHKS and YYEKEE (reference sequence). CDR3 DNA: TGTGCCAGCAGCTCCTCGGGGGTTGATACCGGGGAGCTGTTTTTT. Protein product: CASSSSGVDTGELFF.

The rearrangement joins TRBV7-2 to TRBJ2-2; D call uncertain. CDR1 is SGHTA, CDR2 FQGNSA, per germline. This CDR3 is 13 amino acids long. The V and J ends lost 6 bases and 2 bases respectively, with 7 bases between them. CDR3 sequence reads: CASSWTNTGELFF. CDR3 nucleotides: TGTGCCAGCAGTTGGACCAACACCGGGGAGCTGTTTTTT.

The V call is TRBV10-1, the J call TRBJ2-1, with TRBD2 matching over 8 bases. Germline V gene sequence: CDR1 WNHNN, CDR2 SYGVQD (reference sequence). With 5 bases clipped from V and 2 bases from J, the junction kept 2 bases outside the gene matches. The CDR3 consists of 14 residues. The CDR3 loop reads CASSSSGPYNEQFF. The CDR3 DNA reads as TGCGCCAGCAGTTCTAGCGGGCCCTACAATGAGCAGTTCTTC.

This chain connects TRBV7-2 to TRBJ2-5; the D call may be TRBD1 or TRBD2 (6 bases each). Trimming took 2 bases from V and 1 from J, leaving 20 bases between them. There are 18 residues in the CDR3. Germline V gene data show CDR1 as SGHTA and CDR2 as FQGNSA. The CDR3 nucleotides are TGTGCCAGCAGCTTAAGGCTAATCCGGGGGCCCAGCCAAGAGACCCAGTACTTC. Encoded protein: CASSLRLIRGPSQETQYF.

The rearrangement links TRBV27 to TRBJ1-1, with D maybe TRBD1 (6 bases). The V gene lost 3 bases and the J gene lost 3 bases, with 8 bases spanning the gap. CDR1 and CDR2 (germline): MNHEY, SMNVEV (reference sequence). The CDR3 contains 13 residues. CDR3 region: CASSFNRDTEAFF. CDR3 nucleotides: TGTGCCAGCAGTTTCAACAGGGACACTGAAGCTTTCTTT.

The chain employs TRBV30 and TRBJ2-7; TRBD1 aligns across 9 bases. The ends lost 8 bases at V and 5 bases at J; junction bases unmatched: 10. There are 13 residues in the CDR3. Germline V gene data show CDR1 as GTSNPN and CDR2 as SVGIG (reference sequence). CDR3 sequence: CASSLTGGHEQYF. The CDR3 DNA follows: TGTGCCAGTAGCTTGACAGGGGGACACGAGCAGTACTTC.

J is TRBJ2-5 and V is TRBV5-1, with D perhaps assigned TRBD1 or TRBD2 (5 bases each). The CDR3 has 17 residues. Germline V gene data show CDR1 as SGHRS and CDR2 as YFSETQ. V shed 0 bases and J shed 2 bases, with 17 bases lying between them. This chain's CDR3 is CASSLDPLGLAQETQYF. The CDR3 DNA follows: TGCGCCAGCAGCTTGGACCCACTGGGGCTAGCACAAGAGACCCAGTACTTC.

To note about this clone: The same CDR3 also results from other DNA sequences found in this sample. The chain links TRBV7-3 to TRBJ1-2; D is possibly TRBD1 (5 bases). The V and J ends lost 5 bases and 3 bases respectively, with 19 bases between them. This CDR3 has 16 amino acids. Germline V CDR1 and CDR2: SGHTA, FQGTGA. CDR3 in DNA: TGTGCCAGCAGCCCACTCGGGGGGGGGGTCGACTATGGCTACACCTTC. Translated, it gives CASSPLGGGVDYGYTF. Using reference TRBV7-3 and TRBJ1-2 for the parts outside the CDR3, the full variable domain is GAGVSQTPSNKVTEKGKYVELRCDPISGHTALYWYRQSLGQGPEFLIYFQGTGAADDSGLPNDRFFAVRPEGSVSTLKIQRTERGDSAVYLCASSPLGGGVDYGYTFGSGTRLTVV.

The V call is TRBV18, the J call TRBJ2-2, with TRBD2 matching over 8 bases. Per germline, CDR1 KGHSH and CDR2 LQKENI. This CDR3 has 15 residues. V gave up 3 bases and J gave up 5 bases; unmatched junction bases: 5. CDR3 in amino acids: CASSPPAGVTGELFF. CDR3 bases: TGTGCCAGCTCACCCCCAGCGGGAGTTACCGGGGAGCTGTTTTTT.